This T cell receptor (beta chain) was captured in a study of blood T cell repertoires in COVID-19 (dated by TCRdb to 2020 to 2021). In terms of the full investigation: Samples covering the acute and convalescent phases of COVID-19 were provided by collaborators in the United States, Italy and Spain. The material from the prospective study consisted of cDNA or gDNA derived from T cells, B-cell-depleted T cells, or PBMCs. Deeply sampled blood TCRbeta repertoires from subjects exposed to, actively infected with, or recovered from COVID-19 were included in the dataset. The repertoires were made available in a free public database intended to serve as a resource for research on the immune response to SARS-CoV-2. The samples were drawn from two sources: the first 160 participants of the ongoing ImmuneRACE study, and 1,254 subjects contributed by 6 global collaborators. Nearly every sample came with metadata listing a de-identified subject ID, COVID-19 status, age in years and sex. Where available, HLA class I and class II types were obtained from metadata supplied by the sample provider rather than from assay-based typing. General conclusions and limits of the study: Clinical and demographic metadata were provided uncurated, with the amount varying by source and participant.

The immunoSEQ Assay, a bias-controlled multiplex PCR, was used to amplify TCRbeta CDR3 regions from genomic DNA. Concerning the study's data processing: Within the assay, amplification of reference gene primers was used to estimate how many nucleated cells each sample contained. Sequence reads were collapsed and filtered to measure the absolute abundance of every unique TCRbeta CDR3 rearrangement. For each sample, productive Simpson clonality was calculated as the square root of Simpson's diversity index across productive rearrangements. What TCRdb holds here is the immuneACCESS table cut down to in-frame rearrangements. Part of the clones is not present; checked against another copy, under half of the missing clones reflect an unresolved V gene, and the others are unexplained. That table furnishes V, J and clone size, whereas the DNA furnished D and trimming. This sample lists roughly 220,000 clones; 65% to 90% were detected once. 3.8% of the sample rests with the top ten.

In the case of this clone: Its target antigen remains unknown. Base qualities are missing; no much larger clone stands one base away.

Enrolling through a virtual design, the prospective study's participants ranged in age from roughly 18 to 89 years and lived across 24 United States geographic areas. To assign participants to cohorts, the prospective study relied on clinical history that participants themselves reported in a screening survey and a study questionnaire. In the prospective study, mobile phlebotomists collected whole blood, serum and a nasopharyngeal or oropharyngeal swab from each participant. Over a roughly 2-month period, participants in the prospective study had the option of providing additional blood draws and questionnaires. Before DNA extraction, prospective study blood samples were shipped either frozen or at room temperature. Trimming takes 4 bases off V and 9 bases off J; junction bases not matched to a gene: 15. Sequences KGHDR (CDR1) and SFDVKD (CDR2) are obtained from the germline V gene. From the cysteine through the phenylalanine, the CDR3 covers 17 amino acids. Left in the record is the CDR3 DNA by itself, 51 bases read in frame from the first base.

Material for sequencing was PBMCs or T cells enriched from blood (not recorded which). The TCR comes from a woman in her thirties or forties with acute COVID-19. The V and J segments used are TRBV24-1 and TRBJ2-1; 9 central bases correspond to TRBD2. In nucleotide form, the sequence is TGTGCCACCAGTGACCGCCTAATAGCGGGGGCCTCCGGTGAGCAGTTCTTC. Translated, it reads CATSDRLIAGASGEQFF.